This TCR beta chain was captured in a study of T-cell memory formation after mild COVID-19. Study results and caveats: Several responding clones turned up in pre-infection memory, indicating that cross-reactive memory may have taken part.

The CDR3 is 18 residues long. Germline V gene lookup returns CDR1 SGDLS and CDR2 YYNGEE. Trimming took 0 bases from V and 9 from J; bases not matched to a gene: 16. This clonotype has a handful of counts. Its target is not known. Sample barcodes and UMIs were carried by the TCR alpha and TCR beta cDNA libraries that 5'RACE generated with constant-segment primers. Each CDR3 protein gets one entry after TCRdb re-called the 5' RACE reads with MiXCR. The sample holds under 350,000 distinct CDR3 sequences, around 15% seen once. The source is a man between 18 and 29 years old who had mild COVID-19 (a few samples of this study predate the infection). Cell type and time point are not known. The rearrangement joins TRBV9 to TRBJ2-1; 9 positions agree with TRBD2. Sample: PBMCs or a T cell subset sorted from them (not recorded which). In DNA form, the CDR3 reads TGTGCCAGCAGCGTAGGCCTGAATAGAGCGGGGGGAGGCGGTGAGCAGTTCTTC. It specifies CASSVGLNRAGGGGEQFF.